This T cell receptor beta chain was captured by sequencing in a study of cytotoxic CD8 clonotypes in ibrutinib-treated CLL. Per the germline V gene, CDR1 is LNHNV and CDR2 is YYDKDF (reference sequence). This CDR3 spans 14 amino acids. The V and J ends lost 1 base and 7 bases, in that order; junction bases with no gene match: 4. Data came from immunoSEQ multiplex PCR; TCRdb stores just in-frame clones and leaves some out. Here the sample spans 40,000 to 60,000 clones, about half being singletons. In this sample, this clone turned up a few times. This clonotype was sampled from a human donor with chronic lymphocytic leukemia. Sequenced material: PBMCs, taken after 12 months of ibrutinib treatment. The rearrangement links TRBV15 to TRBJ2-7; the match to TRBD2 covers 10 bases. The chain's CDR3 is CATSRALAGAEQYF. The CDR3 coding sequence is TGTGCCACCAGCAGAGCTCTAGCGGGAGCTGAGCAGTACTTC.